This TCR beta chain was identified in a study of blood T cells in healthy people across ages. Across the study: Per two T cells, about one barcoded beta molecule was captured through template switching.

The extraction recovered at least 6 micrograms of total RNA per sample. A second PCR of about 7 to 12 cycles used a sample-barcoded 5' primer and a J-beta primer mix. Each cDNA molecule, via a template-switch adaptor with 12 random nucleotides, was tagged. MiXCR was run by TCRdb on the 5' RACE reads, yielding one entry per CDR3 protein. The sample records 1.5 million to 2 million distinct CDR3 sequences, less than 50% being singletons. This clonotype occurred a few times. Its antigen is unknown. Study-level results: Without sorted subsets, naive and antigen-experienced compartments could not be conclusively compared.

The receptor's source is a woman aged 40 to 49 in good health. Sequenced material: blood.

CDR3 nucleotide sequence: TGTGCCAGCCTCCCGCCGGGACTAGCGGGTGGTGAGCAGTTCTTC. Translation gives CASLPPGLAGGEQFF. This sequence joins TRBV7-9 and TRBJ2-1; 12 bases match TRBD2. The germline CDR1 and CDR2 sequences are SEHNR and FQNEAQ (reference sequence). The V segment lost 8 bases and the J segment 9 bases; nucleotides outside the gene matches: 11. CDR3 length: 15 amino acids.